A selection of T cell receptor beta chains follows, all from one sample in a study of T-cell memory formation after mild COVID-19. TCRdb passed the 5' RACE reads through MiXCR, listing each CDR3 protein once. The sample carries 450,000 or so distinct CDR3 sequences, 20% recorded once. The material sequenced was PBMCs or a T cell subset sorted from them (not recorded which). The receptor source for this set is an adult woman who had mild COVID-19 (a few samples of this study predate the infection). Cell type and time point are not known. CDR3s include the opening cysteine and the closing phenylalanine or tryptophan. A D gene is named only where the DNA matches it firmly. Clone sizes are given selectively: once, few, many, or a class where the clone is expanded.

V	size	J	D	DNA	CDR3
TRBV7-3	-	TRBJ1-1	-	TGTGCCAGCAGCTTAGAGGGGGGTTTGGGTGAAGCTTTCTTT	CASSLEGGLGEAFF
TRBV7-2	few	TRBJ1-6	TRBD1	TGTGCCAGCTCCGACAGGGGGAATTCACCCCTCCACTTT	CASSDRGNSPLHF
TRBV20-1	-	TRBJ2-3	TRBD2	TGCAGTGCTAGACCTTCGGGGGGAGATACGCAGTATTTT	CSARPSGGDTQYF
TRBV7-9	once	TRBJ1-4	-	TGTGCCAGCAGCTATTGGAGGCCAGGGATTTTTGAAAAACTGTTTTTT	CASSYWRPGIFEKLFF
TRBV2	few	TRBJ2-2	-	TGTGCCAGCAGTGCGCGTCAGAACACCGGGGAGCTGTTTTTT	CASSARQNTGELFF
TRBV2	-	TRBJ1-1	TRBD1	TGTGCCAGCTGGGTTGGACAGGCCTACACTGAAGCTTTCTTT	CASWVGQAYTEAFF
TRBV7-9	-	TRBJ1-2	TRBD1	TGTGCCAGCAGCCTCCGACAGGGGGCTGGCTATGGCTACACCTTC	CASSLRQGAGYGYTF
TRBV2	-	TRBJ1-1	-	TGTGCCAGCAGAATTTGGGATGAGGACACTGAAGCTTTCTTT	CASRIWDEDTEAFF
TRBV2	few	TRBJ1-5	-	TGTGCCAGCAGGGCCGGATATAGCAATCAGCCCCAGCATTTT	CASRAGYSNQPQHF
TRBV6-5	few	TRBJ1-4	-	TGTGCCAGCAGACTGGACAGTGGACCAAGGACTGTCGAAAAACTGTTTTTT	CASRLDSGPRTVEKLFF
TRBV18	-	TRBJ1-2	-	TGTGCCAGCTCACCACCGAGCTCCCTTGGGGCTACGTATGGCTACACCTTC	CASSPPSSLGATYGYTF
TRBV12-3/TRBV12-4	few	TRBJ2-1	-	TGTGCCAGCAGTTTAGTGAGGCTAGACCCATACAATGAGCAGTCCTTC	CASSLVRLDPYNEQSF
TRBV24-1	-	TRBJ2-5	TRBD2	TGTGCCACCAGTGGGAAACTAGCGGAGGGGGGAGAGACCCAGTACTTC	CATSGKLAEGGETQYF
TRBV7-8	-	TRBJ2-7	-	TGTGCCAGCAGCTTCGGACAGTACGAGCAGTACTTC	CASSFGQYEQYF
TRBV27	-	TRBJ1-4	-	TGTGCCAGCAGTTCCCATATCGATTCAAAACTGTTTTTT	CASSSHIDSKLFF
TRBV20-1	few	TRBJ2-3	TRBD2	TGCAGTGCTAGTGTAGCGGGAGGGCAAGAACCGACAGATACGCAGTATTTT	CSASVAGGQEPTDTQYF
TRBV5-1	-	TRBJ1-2	-	TGCGCCAGCAGCTCCGGACACAGCGGTGGCTACACCTTC	CASSSGHSGGYTF
TRBV6-6	-	TRBJ1-2	-	TGTGCCCCAGCCGAACAGAGGTCTGGCTACACCTTC	CAPAEQRSGYTF
TRBV7-2	few	TRBJ2-7	TRBD1	TGTGCCAGCAGCTTAGGTTCCCGGACAGGGGTCGAGCAGTACTTC	CASSLGSRTGVEQYF
TRBV14	-	TRBJ1-1	-	TGTGCCAGCAGCCAAGTTTCAGGACGGGTCACTGAAGCTTTCTTT	CASSQVSGRVTEAFF
TRBV5-1	-	TRBJ1-4	TRBD1	TGCGCCAGCAGCTCGGACCCCGGGACAGGGCATGAAAAACTGTTTTTT	CASSSDPGTGHEKLFF
TRBV7-2	-	TRBJ1-1	-	TGTGCCAGCAGCTTAGGGCTGATACTGAACACTGAAGCTTTCTTT	CASSLGLILNTEAFF
TRBV20-1	-	TRBJ2-3	TRBD2	TGCAGTGCTAGACCCCAGCCGGGGGGAGATACGCAGTATTTT	CSARPQPGGDTQYF
TRBV12-3/TRBV12-4	-	TRBJ1-2	-	TGTGCCAGCAGTCGACAGGCCAAGGACTATGGCTACACCTTC	CASSRQAKDYGYTF
TRBV7-9	few	TRBJ1-4	-	TGTGCCAGCAGCTTAGTACAGGGACTTAATGAAAAACTGTTTTTT	CASSLVQGLNEKLFF
TRBV29-1	few	TRBJ1-2	-	TGCAGCGTTTCCCGGACACCATTTAACTATGGCTACACCTTC	CSVSRTPFNYGYTF
TRBV2	few	TRBJ2-3	-	TGTGCCAGCAGCTCTAGGTACAGCACAGATACGCAGTATTTT	CASSSRYSTDTQYF
TRBV4-2	few	TRBJ2-1	TRBD2	TGTGCCAGCAGCCAAACCGGGACTAGCGGCCGGGCCGGCAATGAGCAGTTCTTC	CASSQTGTSGRAGNEQFF
TRBV11-2	few	TRBJ2-1	-	TGTGCCAGCAGCTTAGATCGGCGGCTACAACTTACCTACAGCTCCTACAATGAGCAGTTCTTC	CASSLDRRLQLTYSSYNEQFF
TRBV7-2	few	TRBJ1-2	-	TGTGCCAGCAGCTTAGAGTCTGTCAAGGGCTACACCTTC	CASSLESVKGYTF
TRBV27	few	TRBJ2-7	-	TGTGCCAGCAGTTTTTTGGGGGCAGGGGAAGACTACGAGCAGTACTTC	CASSFLGAGEDYEQYF
TRBV12-3/TRBV12-4	few	TRBJ1-5	TRBD1	TGTGCCAGCAGTTCCTCGACAGGGCCCAATCAGCCCCAGCATTTT	CASSSSTGPNQPQHF
TRBV6-6	-	TRBJ1-2	-	TGTGCCAGCAGCCTCCGGGACGTCGATGGCTACACCTTC	CASSLRDVDGYTF
TRBV4-3	-	TRBJ2-7	TRBD2	TGCGCCAGCAGCCAAGAAAGGGGACTAAAAGCCGAGCAGTACTTC	CASSQERGLKAEQYF
TRBV4-3	-	TRBJ1-2	TRBD1	TGCGCCAGCAGCCAAGATCGGACAGGAGCTTTCGGTTACACCTTC	CASSQDRTGAFGYTF
TRBV4-1	few	TRBJ1-2	TRBD1	TGCGCCAGCAGCCAAGGACAGGGAATTTATGGCTACACCTTC	CASSQGQGIYGYTF
TRBV12-3/TRBV12-4	many	TRBJ2-7	TRBD2	TGTGCCAGCAGCCCTACCGGGCTAGCGGGAAGCTCCTACGAGCAGTACTTC	CASSPTGLAGSSYEQYF
TRBV6-6	-	TRBJ1-2	TRBD1	TGTGCCAGCAGTTACTCGGAGGGGGCCACCTATGGCTACACCTTC	CASSYSEGATYGYTF
TRBV6-2/TRBV6-3	-	TRBJ1-5	-	TGTGCCAGCAGTTACGGGGACTATGGTTCGGCCCAGCATTTT	CASSYGDYGSAQHF
TRBV12-3/TRBV12-4	-	TRBJ2-7	TRBD1	TGTGCCAGCAGCCGCAACCGGGACAGGGGGCTTTACGAGCAGTACTTC	CASSRNRDRGLYEQYF
TRBV6-4	-	TRBJ2-3	TRBD2	TGTGCCAGCAGTGAAGGGGCTAGCGGTGCCACAGATACGCAGTATTTT	CASSEGASGATDTQYF
TRBV27	-	TRBJ2-3	TRBD2	TGTGCCAGCAGAAGAGGACTAGCGGGAATGGCAGATACGCAGTATTTT	CASRRGLAGMADTQYF
TRBV7-3	-	TRBJ2-3	TRBD1	TGTGCCAGCAGTATGGGACAGAACACAGATACGCAGTATTTT	CASSMGQNTDTQYF